This passage covers 28 T cell receptor beta chains from one sample sequenced in a study of cytomegalovirus exposure and HLA in healthy donors. Profiling relied on immunoSEQ multiplex PCR, and the TCRdb table lists in-frame clones only, not all of them. The sample includes approximately 300,000 clones, 70% to 90% of them seen just once. Sequencing used PBMCs. The receptors here all came from a woman between 18 and 29 years old in good health and CMV-seronegative.

This clone showed up just once. This chain links TRBV27 with TRBJ2-1; 12 nucleotides align to TRBD2. CDR1 and CDR2 (germline): MNHEY, SMNVEV (reference sequence). This CDR3 has 19 amino acids. J gave up 6 bases and V 7 bases, and 19 bases lay outside the gene matches. CDR3 DNA sequence: TGTGCCAGCACGCCGCCCCGACTAGCGGGGGTAGGTCGGGTCAATGAGCAGTTCTTC. Translating it yields CASTPPRLAGVGRVNEQFF.

The gene calls are TRBV5-1 and TRBJ2-7, with D tentatively TRBD2 (5 bases). Trimming removed 1 base from V and 1 base from J, with 12 bases in between. The CDR3 totals 15 residues. Per the germline V gene, CDR1 is SGHRS and CDR2 is YFSETQ. In nucleotides, the CDR3 is TGCGCCAGCAGCTTGAGTGGACTCCTATCCTACGAGCAGTACTTC. As protein: CASSLSGLLSYEQYF.

This clone was counted a single time. This chain links TRBV6-6 with TRBJ1-2, with 8 bases identical to TRBD1. The CDR3 covers 12 residues. CDR1 and CDR2 (germline): MNHNY, SVGAGI (reference sequence). V shed 4 bases and J 14 bases; nucleotides not matched to a gene: 9. The chain's CDR3 is CASSLTDRDSTF. In DNA, the CDR3 is TGTGCCAGCAGTTTAACGGACAGGGATAGTACCTTC.

The chain carries TRBV28 and TRBJ2-7; TRBD1 aligns across 10 bases. Germline CDR1 is MDHEN and CDR2 is SYDVKM. The ends lost 5 bases at V and 1 base at J; junction bases unmatched: 2. The CDR3 length is 14 residues. CDR3 loop: CASSRTGGSYEQYF. CDR3 nucleotides: TGTGCCAGCAGTCGGACAGGGGGATCCTACGAGCAGTACTTC.

The rearrangement joins TRBV19 to TRBJ2-1; 12 nucleotides line up with TRBD2. The CDR3 is made up of 13 amino acids. Germline V gene data show CDR1 as LNHDA and CDR2 as SQIVND (reference sequence). The trim removed 6 bases at V and 10 bases at J, leaving 4 bases unmatched. In nucleotides, the CDR3 is TGTGCCAGTAGCCCTAGCGGGAGGGTCGAGCAGTTCTTC. As protein: CASSPSGRVEQFF.

The chain employs TRBV7-2 and TRBJ2-7; 9 nucleotides align to TRBD2. Germline lookup yields CDR1 SGHTA and CDR2 FQGNSA. V dropped 5 bases and J dropped 7; count of bases not matched to a gene: 9. This CDR3 spans 14 amino acids. CDR3: CASSPGGGREEQYF. CDR3 bases: TGTGCCAGCAGCCCAGGCGGCGGGAGGGAAGAGCAGTACTTC.

This clone showed up just once. This chain joins TRBV25-1 and TRBJ2-7, with D hard to call. Germline V gene data show CDR1 as MGHDK and CDR2 as SYGVNS. Trimming pared 4 bases from V and 6 bases from J, leaving 10 bases between. The CDR3 has 12 amino acids. CDR3 sequence: CASSGQVGEQYF. DNA of the CDR3: TGTGCCAGCAGTGGTCAGGTCGGCGAGCAGTACTTC.

A single count supports this clone. The chain is built from TRBV4-3 and TRBJ2-6; 7 nucleotides match TRBD2. Germline CDR1 LGHNA, CDR2 YSLEER. V shed 0 bases, J shed 2 bases, and the junction held 7 bases outside the gene matches. The CDR3 is 18 residues long. The CDR3: CASSQDGPGGTGANVLTF. The CDR3 region has the DNA TGCGCCAGCAGCCAAGATGGGCCGGGGGGTACTGGGGCCAACGTCCTGACTTTC.

The chain carries TRBV9 and TRBJ2-7; possible D gene TRBD2, 7 bases. Trimming removed 0 bases at V and 13 bases at J, with 14 bases between. Germline V gene lookup returns CDR1 SGDLS and CDR2 YYNGEE. The CDR3 loop spans 12 amino acids. The CDR3 DNA reads as TGTGCCAGCAGCGTAGTAGGGGGGGACTTATACTTC. Translating gives CASSVVGGDLYF. The complete variable domain, with remaining parts taken from reference TRBV9 and TRBJ2-7, reads DSGVTQTPKHLITATGQRVTLRCSPRSGDLSVYWYQQSLDQGLQFLIQYYNGEERAKGNILERFSAQQFPDLHSELNLSSLELGDSALYFCASSVVGGDLYFGPGTRLTVT.

This sequence joins TRBV29-1 and TRBJ2-1; D remains ambiguous. The germline V gene has CDR1 SQVTM and CDR2 ANQGSEA. With 6 bases removed from V and 0 bases from J, the gap between germline ends came to 15 bases. The CDR3 spans 15 residues. The chain's CDR3 is CSVRGYRSSYNEQFF. DNA of the CDR3: TGCAGCGTGCGTGGCTACCGGAGCTCCTACAATGAGCAGTTCTTC.

V gene TRBV6-5 combines with J gene TRBJ2-7; perhaps TRBD2 as D (7 bases). This CDR3 spans 15 amino acids. The ends were cut back, 5 bases at V and 0 bases at J, with 14 bases in the middle. From germline, CDR1 is MNHEY and CDR2 SVGAGI. CDR3 DNA sequence: TGTGCCAGCAGTAGGGGGGGTACGAGCTCCTACGAGCAGTACTTC. This gives the protein CASSRGGTSSYEQYF.

The genes are TRBV11-3 and TRBJ2-1; 8 bases are shared with TRBD2. Trimming removed 5 bases from V and 5 bases from J; junction bases left unmatched: 5. The germline V gene encodes CDR1 SGHNT and CDR2 YENEEA. CDR3 length: 14 amino acids. CDR3 DNA sequence: TGTGCCAGCAGCCCTGGACTAGCCGACAATGAGCAGTTCTTC. Its translation: CASSPGLADNEQFF. Looking up the rest from reference TRBV11-3 and TRBJ2-1 gives the full variable domain: EAGVVQSPRYKIIEKKQPVAFWCNPISGHNTLYWYLQNLGQGPELLIRYENEEAVDDSQLPKDRFSAERLKGVDSTLKIQPAELGDSAVYLCASSPGLADNEQFFGPGTRLTVL.

The V gene is TRBV4-1, the J gene TRBJ2-3, with TRBD2 matching 8 bases. The CDR3 length is 14 residues. Germline V gene data show CDR1 as MGHRA and CDR2 as YSYEKL. Germline trimming cut 4 bases from V and 5 bases from J; bases unmatched to any gene: 5. This CDR3 is CASSLSGSGDTQYF. The CDR3 DNA sequence: TGCGCCAGCAGCCTAAGCGGGAGTGGAGATACGCAGTATTTT.

V gene TRBV4-3 combines with J gene TRBJ1-5, with 7 bases matching TRBD1. The CDR3 has 19 residues. J was trimmed by 0 bases and V by 0 bases; bases with no gene match: 11. Germline lookup yields CDR1 LGHNA and CDR2 YSLEER. CDR3 DNA: TGCGCCAGCAGCCAAGAATTCCAACAGGGGACATATAGCAATCAGCCCCAGCATTTT. Translated: CASSQEFQQGTYSNQPQHF.

With regard to this clone: One end of the junction is discordant with germline, which a read error may explain. This rearrangement joins TRBV7-7 to TRBJ2-7; 8 nucleotides agree with TRBD2. Germline loops: CDR1 SSHAT, CDR2 FNYEAQ (reference sequence). This CDR3 contains 15 residues. The CDR3 DNA reads TGTGCTAGCAGCCCTGGAGCGGGAGACAGTTACGAGCAGTACTTC. Protein product: CASSPGAGDSYEQYF. Variable domain in full (rest from reference TRBV7-7 and TRBJ2-7): GAGVSQSPRYKVTKRGQDVTLRCDPISSHATLYWYQQALGQGPEFLTYFNYEAQPDKSGLPSDRFSAERPEGSISTLTIQRTEQRDSAMYRCASSPGAGDSYEQYFGPGTRLTVT.

The rearrangement links TRBV7-3 to TRBJ2-7; TRBD1 matches at 7 bases. The CDR3 contains 13 residues. In germline, CDR1 is SGHTA, CDR2 FQGTGA. J gave up 6 bases and V 5 bases, and 7 bases lay outside the gene matches. CDR3: CASSPRPGGEQYF. CDR3 DNA: TGTGCCAGCAGCCCCCGACCAGGGGGCGAGCAGTACTTC.

The J gene is TRBJ2-7, the V gene TRBV14; no reliable D call. Germline CDR1 is SGHDN and CDR2 is FVKESK. This CDR3 region has 14 residues. Trimming pared 4 bases from V and 3 bases from J, leaving 13 bases between. The CDR3 bases are TGTGCCAGCAGCCCCTTTGACACCTACTACGAGCAGTACTTC. Its translation is CASSPFDTYYEQYF.

V gene TRBV2 combines with J gene TRBJ2-4; 9 nucleotides match TRBD1. This CDR3 is 16 amino acids long. Losses at the gene ends were 2 bases for V and 1 base for J; bases not matched to a gene: 3. CDR1 SNHLY and CDR2 FYNNEI come from the germline V gene. The CDR3 spells CASSEPQGAAKNIQYF. DNA for the CDR3: TGTGCCAGCAGTGAACCACAGGGGGCGGCCAAAAACATTCAGTACTTC. The full variable domain, with the rest looked up from reference TRBV2 and TRBJ2-4, is EPEVTQTPSHQVTQMGQEVILRCVPISNHLYFYWYRQILGQKVEFLVSFYNNEISEKSEIFDDQFSVERPDGSNFTLKIRSTKLEDSAMYFCASSEPQGAAKNIQYFGAGTRLSVL.

V usage is TRBV7-2 and J usage is TRBJ2-1; perhaps TRBD2 as D (6 bases). CDR1 and CDR2 from the germline V gene are SGHTA and FQGNSA. There are 14 residues in the CDR3. V was clipped by 5 bases and J by 6 bases, with 14 bases between them. For the CDR3, the DNA is TGTGCCAGCAGCCCGGGACTGGTCCCCAATGAGCAGTTCTTC. Translated: CASSPGLVPNEQFF.

CDR3: CASSPLTTGGRNHEQYF. DNA for the CDR3: TGTGCCAGCAGCCCGTTAACCACAGGGGGCCGAAACCACGAGCAGTACTTC. The chain combines TRBV7-2 with TRBJ2-7, with 9 nucleotides matching TRBD1. Losses at the gene ends were 5 bases for V and 5 bases for J; bases not matched to a gene: 16. The CDR3 loop spans 17 amino acids. In germline, CDR1 is SGHTA, CDR2 FQGNSA.

CDR3 amino acids: CASRNTANTEAFF. The CDR3 region has the DNA TGTGCCAGCAGGAACACCGCGAACACTGAAGCTTTCTTT. The rearrangement uses TRBV6-5 and TRBJ1-1; D is unclear. Trimming pared 6 bases from V and 1 base from J, leaving 9 bases between. CDR1 is MNHEY, CDR2 SVGAGI, per germline. The CDR3 has 13 residues.

This chain links TRBV2 with TRBJ2-4; D possibly corresponds to TRBD1 (5 bases). Germline CDR1 reads SNHLY; CDR2 reads FYNNEI. The CDR3 has 17 residues. V shed 5 bases and J shed 0 bases, with 17 bases lying between them. CDR3 nucleotide sequence: TGTGCCAGCAGTCAATCAGGGAATGGGATAGCCAAAAACATTCAGTACTTC. As protein: CASSQSGNGIAKNIQYF.

The chain links TRBV9 to TRBJ1-3; 7 bases map to TRBD1. With 3 bases clipped from V and 0 bases from J, the junction kept 9 bases outside the gene matches. Germline CDR1 SGDLS, CDR2 YYNGEE. The CDR3 consists of 17 residues. This chain's CDR3 is CASSGGQASSSGNTIYF. The CDR3 DNA is TGTGCCAGCAGCGGAGGACAGGCTTCGAGCTCTGGAAACACCATATATTTT.

The chain combines TRBV27 with TRBJ2-1; the match to TRBD2 covers 7 bases. Trimming cost V 5 bases and J 5 bases; bases outside gene matches: 12. The CDR3 totals 16 residues. CDR1 is MNHEY, CDR2 SMNVEV, per germline (reference sequence). CDR3 nucleotides: TGTGCCAGCAGTGCCTCCCCCCTCCTAGCGGACAATGAGCAGTTCTTC. This translates into CASSASPLLADNEQFF.

The rearrangement uses TRBV18 and TRBJ1-5; the match to TRBD1 covers 10 bases. Germline assignment: CDR1 KGHSH and CDR2 LQKENI. V shed 6 bases, J shed 5 bases, and the junction held 4 bases outside the gene matches. This CDR3 contains 14 residues. The CDR3 spells CASSAGTGDQPQHF. The CDR3 DNA is TGTGCCAGCTCCGCTGGGACAGGGGATCAGCCCCAGCATTTT. The full variable domain, completed using reference TRBV18 and TRBJ1-5, is NAGVMQNPRHLVRRRGQEARLRCSPMKGHSHVYWYRQLPEEGLKFMVYLQKENIIDESGMPKERFSAEFPKEGPSILRIQQVVRGDSAAYFCASSAGTGDQPQHFGDGTRLSIL.

In DNA form, the CDR3 reads TGTGCCAGCAGTGAACGGACAGGGAAGTACTTC. Amino acids: CASSERTGKYF. This chain uses TRBV6-6 with TRBJ2-7; 8 bases match TRBD1. Germline V CDR1 and CDR2: MNHNY, SVGAGI (reference sequence). Unmatched junction bases numbered 5, after V lost 5 bases and J lost 11 bases. This CDR3 has 11 residues.

The V call is TRBV28, the J call TRBJ1-5, with D uncertain. This CDR3 has 13 residues. Germline CDR1 and CDR2: MDHEN and SYDVKM. DNA for the CDR3: TGTGCGACACGAGGGAGTAGCAATCAGCCCCAGCATTTT. It encodes CATRGSSNQPQHF.

J is TRBJ2-7 and V is TRBV6-5; no definite D call. The CDR3 has 13 residues. V was pared by 6 bases and J by 2 bases, with 11 bases between. The V gene's germline CDR1 is MNHEY and CDR2 SVGAGI. CDR3 sequence reads: CASSTFPPYEQYF. CDR3 nucleotide sequence: TGTGCCAGCAGCACTTTCCCTCCCTACGAGCAGTACTTC.